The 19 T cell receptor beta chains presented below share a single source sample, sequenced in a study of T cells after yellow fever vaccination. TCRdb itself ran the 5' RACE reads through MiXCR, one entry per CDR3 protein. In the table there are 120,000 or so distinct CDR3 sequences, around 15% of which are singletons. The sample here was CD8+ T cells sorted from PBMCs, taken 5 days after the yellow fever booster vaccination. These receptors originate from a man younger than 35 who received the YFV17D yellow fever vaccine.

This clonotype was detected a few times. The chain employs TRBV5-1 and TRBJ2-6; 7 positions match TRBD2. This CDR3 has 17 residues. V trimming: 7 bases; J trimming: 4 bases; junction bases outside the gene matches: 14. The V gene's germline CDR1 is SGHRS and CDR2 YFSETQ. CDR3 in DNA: TGCGCCAGCCGGGGTGGCGGGGGTTACTCCGGGGCCAACGTCCTGACTTTC. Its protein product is CASRGGGGYSGANVLTF.

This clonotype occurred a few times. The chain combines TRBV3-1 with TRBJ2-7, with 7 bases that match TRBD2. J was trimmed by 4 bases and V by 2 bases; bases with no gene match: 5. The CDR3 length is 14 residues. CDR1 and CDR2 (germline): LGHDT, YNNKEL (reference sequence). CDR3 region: CASSQRGGPYEQYF. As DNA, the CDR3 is TGTGCCAGCAGCCAACGCGGGGGACCATACGAGCAGTACTTC.

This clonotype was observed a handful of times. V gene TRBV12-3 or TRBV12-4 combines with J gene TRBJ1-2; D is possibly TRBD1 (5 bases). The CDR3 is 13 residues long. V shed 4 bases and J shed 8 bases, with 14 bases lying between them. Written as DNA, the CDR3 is TGTGCCAGCAGTTCGGGGACGAGTGAGGGCTACACCTTC. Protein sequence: CASSSGTSEGYTF.

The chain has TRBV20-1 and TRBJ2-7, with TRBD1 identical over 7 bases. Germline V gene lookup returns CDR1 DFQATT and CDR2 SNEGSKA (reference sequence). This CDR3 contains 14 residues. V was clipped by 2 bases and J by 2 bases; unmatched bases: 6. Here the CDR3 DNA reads TGCAGTGCTAGACAACAGGGGTCGACCTACGAGCAGTACTTC. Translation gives CSARQQGSTYEQYF.

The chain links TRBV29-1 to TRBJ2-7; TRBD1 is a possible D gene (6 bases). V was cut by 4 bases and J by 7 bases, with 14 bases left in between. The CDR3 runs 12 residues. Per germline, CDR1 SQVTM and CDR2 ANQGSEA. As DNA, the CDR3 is TGCAGCGTTGCTTTGGGGGCTGATGAGCAGTACTTC. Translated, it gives CSVALGADEQYF.

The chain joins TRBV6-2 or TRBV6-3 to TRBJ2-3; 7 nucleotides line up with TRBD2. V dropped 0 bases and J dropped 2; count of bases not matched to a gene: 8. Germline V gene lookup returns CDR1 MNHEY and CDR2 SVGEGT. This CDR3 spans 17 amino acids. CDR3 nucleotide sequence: TGTGCCAGCAGTTACTCTCGCCAGCGGGGATACACAGATACGCAGTATTTT. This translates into CASSYSRQRGYTDTQYF.

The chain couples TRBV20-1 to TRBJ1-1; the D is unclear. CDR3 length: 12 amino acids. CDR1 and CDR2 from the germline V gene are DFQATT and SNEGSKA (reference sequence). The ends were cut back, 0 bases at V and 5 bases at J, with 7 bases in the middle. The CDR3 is CSARDLGTEAFF. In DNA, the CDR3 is TGCAGTGCTAGAGATCTCGGTACTGAAGCTTTCTTT.

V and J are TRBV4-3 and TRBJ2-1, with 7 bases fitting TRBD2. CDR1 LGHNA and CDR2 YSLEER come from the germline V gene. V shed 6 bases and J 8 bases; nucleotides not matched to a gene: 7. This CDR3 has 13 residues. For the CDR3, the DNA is TGCGCCAGCAGTTACAGACTAGCCTATGAGCAGTTCTTC. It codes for CASSYRLAYEQFF.

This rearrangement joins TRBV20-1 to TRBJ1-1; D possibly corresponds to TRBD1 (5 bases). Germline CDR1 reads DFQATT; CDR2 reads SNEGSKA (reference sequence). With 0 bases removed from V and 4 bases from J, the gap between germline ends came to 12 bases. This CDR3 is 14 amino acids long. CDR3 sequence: CSARDREWITEAFF. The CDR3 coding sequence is TGCAGTGCTAGAGACAGGGAATGGATCACTGAAGCTTTCTTT.

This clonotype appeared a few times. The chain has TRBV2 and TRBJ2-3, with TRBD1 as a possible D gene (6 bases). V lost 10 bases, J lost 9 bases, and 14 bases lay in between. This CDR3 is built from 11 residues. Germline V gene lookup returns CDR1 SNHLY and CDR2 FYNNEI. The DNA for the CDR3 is TGTGCCACCCAGGCAGGGGACACGCAGTATTTT. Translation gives CATQAGDTQYF.

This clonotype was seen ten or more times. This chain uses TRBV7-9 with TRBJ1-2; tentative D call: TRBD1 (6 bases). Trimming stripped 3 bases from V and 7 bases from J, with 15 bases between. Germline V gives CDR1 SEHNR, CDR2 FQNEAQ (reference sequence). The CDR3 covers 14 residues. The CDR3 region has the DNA TGTGCCAGCAGCTTGTCAGGACAGCCGCGTGGCTACACCTTC. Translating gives CASSLSGQPRGYTF.

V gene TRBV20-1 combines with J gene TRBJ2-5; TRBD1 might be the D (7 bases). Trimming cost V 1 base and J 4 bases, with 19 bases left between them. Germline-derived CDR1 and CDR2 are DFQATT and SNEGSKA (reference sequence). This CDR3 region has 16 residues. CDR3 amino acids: CSARGGVQGDPETQYF. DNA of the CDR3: TGCAGTGCTAGAGGGGGGGTCCAGGGGGATCCAGAGACCCAGTACTTC.

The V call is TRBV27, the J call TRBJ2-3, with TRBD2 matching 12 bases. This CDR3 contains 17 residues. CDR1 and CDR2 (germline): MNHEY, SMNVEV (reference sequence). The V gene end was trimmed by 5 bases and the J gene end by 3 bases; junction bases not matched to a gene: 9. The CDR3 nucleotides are TGTGCCAGCAGTAAGAGATCTAGCGGGGGGGCAACAGATACGCAGTATTTT. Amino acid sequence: CASSKRSSGGATDTQYF.

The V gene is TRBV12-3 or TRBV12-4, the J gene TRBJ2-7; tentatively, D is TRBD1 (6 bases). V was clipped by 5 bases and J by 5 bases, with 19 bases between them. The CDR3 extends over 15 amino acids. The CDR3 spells CASSTRVQGIHEQYF. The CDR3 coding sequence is TGTGCCAGCAGTACCCGGGTACAGGGAATCCACGAGCAGTACTTC.

DNA of the CDR3: TGCAGCGGCGTTAGAAACACCGGGGAGCTGTTTTTT. Translating it yields CSGVRNTGELFF. This chain links TRBV29-1 with TRBJ2-2; D remains ambiguous. The CDR3 consists of 12 residues. The V end lost 7 bases, the J end lost 2 bases, and 8 bases lay between the germline ends. Germline V gene lookup returns CDR1 SQVTM and CDR2 ANQGSEA.

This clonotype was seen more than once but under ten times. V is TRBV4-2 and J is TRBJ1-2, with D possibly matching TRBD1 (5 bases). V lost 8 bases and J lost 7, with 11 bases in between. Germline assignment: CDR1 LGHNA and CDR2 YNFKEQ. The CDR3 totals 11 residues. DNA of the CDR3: TGTGCCAGCCTCGGGGCTCTTGGCTACACCTTC. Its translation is CASLGALGYTF.

The CDR3 DNA reads as TGTGCCAGCAGCGCGAGAGAAGGGGCAGGGAGCCTCTCTGGGGCCAACGTCCTGACTTTC. Amino acid sequence: CASSAREGAGSLSGANVLTF. This sequence joins TRBV9 and TRBJ2-6, with D tentatively TRBD1 or TRBD2 (5 bases each). The V and J ends lost 3 bases and 0 bases respectively, with 22 bases between them. CDR1 is SGDLS, CDR2 YYNGEE, per germline. CDR3 size: 20 residues.

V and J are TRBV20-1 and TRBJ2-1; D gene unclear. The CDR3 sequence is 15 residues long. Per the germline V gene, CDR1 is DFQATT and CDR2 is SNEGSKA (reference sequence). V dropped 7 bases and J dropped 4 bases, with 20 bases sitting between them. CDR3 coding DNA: TGCAGTGTCCCTCGGTACACCGATTCGTACAATGAGCAGTTCTTC. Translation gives CSVPRYTDSYNEQFF.

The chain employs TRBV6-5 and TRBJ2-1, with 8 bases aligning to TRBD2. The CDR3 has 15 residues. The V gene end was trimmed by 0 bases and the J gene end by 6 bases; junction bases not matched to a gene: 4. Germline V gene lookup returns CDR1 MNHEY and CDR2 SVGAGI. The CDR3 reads CASSYSTSVTNEQFF. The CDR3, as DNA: TGTGCCAGCAGTTACTCGACTAGCGTTACCAATGAGCAGTTCTTC.